This TCR beta chain was sequenced during a study of molecular identifiers for immune sequencing clone quantification. Findings and caveats of the study: The share of molecules held by clones above 20 RNA copies was over 99% in effector cells and under 1% in naive cells.

The use of previously described methods and listed TCR primers produced the bulk TCR libraries. TCRdb fed the PCR reads into MiXCR, producing one record per CDR3 protein. The sample contains around 320,000 distinct CDR3 sequences, roughly a quarter of which appear only once. As for this clonotype: Its antigen is currently unknown.

Using a CD8+CD4-CCR7+CD45RA+ phenotype, naive CD8 T cells were sorted. The clonotype originates from a human donor in good health. Some libraries in this study had Jurkat cell RNA spiked in. Sequencing was performed on naive CD8+ T cells from blood, with Jurkat cell RNA spiked in. As for subset: FACS-sorted CD8+CD4-CCR7+CD45RA+ naive T cells.

The CDR3, as DNA: TGCGCCAGCAGCCAAGAGACAACAGTAGGGGGACTGGGATGGAACATTCAGTACTTC. It codes for CASSQETTVGGLGWNIQYF. This sequence joins TRBV4-3 and TRBJ2-4, with D perhaps matching TRBD1 or TRBD2 (6 bases each). CDR1 LGHNA and CDR2 YSLEER come from the germline V gene. Deletions cut 0 bases from V and 7 bases from J, with 25 bases between. CDR3 length equals 19 residues.